This T cell receptor beta chain is drawn from a study of T-cell reconstitution after alpha-beta-depleted transplantation in children. This CDR3 is built from 15 residues. Deletions cut 3 bases from V and 2 bases from J, with 16 bases between. Germline V gives CDR1 DFQATT, CDR2 SNEGSKA (reference sequence). Preparation of the TCRbeta library was carried out with unique molecular identifiers. One entry per CDR3 protein, called by TCRdb with MiXCR from the PCR reads. Of fewer than 700,000 distinct CDR3 sequences in the sample, 20% to 25% are singletons; the top ten hold 11% to 15%. The receptor comes from a boy under two years old who had a stem cell transplant for acute myeloid leukemia, so the T cells may come from the graft donor. V gene TRBV20-1 combines with J gene TRBJ1-2; the D is unclear. This specimen was PBMCs, mostly from graft donor cells, taken 360 days after TCRalphabeta/CD19-depleted stem cell transplant. In DNA, the CDR3 is TGCAGTGCTAGGCCACTCACCGGCGGGAACTATGGCTACACCTTC. This translates into CSARPLTGGNYGYTF.